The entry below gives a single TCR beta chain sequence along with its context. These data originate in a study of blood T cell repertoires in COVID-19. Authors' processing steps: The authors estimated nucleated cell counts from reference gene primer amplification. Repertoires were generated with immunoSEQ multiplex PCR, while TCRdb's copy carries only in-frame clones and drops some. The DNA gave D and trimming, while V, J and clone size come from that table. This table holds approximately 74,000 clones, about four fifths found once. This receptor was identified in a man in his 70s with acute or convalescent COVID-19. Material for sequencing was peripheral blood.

CDR3 DNA sequence: TGCAGCGTTGTTCTTCGGACTAGGGGCTACGAGCAGTACTTC. Translated: CSVVLRTRGYEQYF. V is TRBV29-1 and J is TRBJ2-7; 7 positions match TRBD2. V lost 4 bases to trimming and J lost 3 bases; unmatched junction nucleotides: 9. Per germline, CDR1 SQVTM and CDR2 ANQGSEA. The CDR3 consists of 14 residues.